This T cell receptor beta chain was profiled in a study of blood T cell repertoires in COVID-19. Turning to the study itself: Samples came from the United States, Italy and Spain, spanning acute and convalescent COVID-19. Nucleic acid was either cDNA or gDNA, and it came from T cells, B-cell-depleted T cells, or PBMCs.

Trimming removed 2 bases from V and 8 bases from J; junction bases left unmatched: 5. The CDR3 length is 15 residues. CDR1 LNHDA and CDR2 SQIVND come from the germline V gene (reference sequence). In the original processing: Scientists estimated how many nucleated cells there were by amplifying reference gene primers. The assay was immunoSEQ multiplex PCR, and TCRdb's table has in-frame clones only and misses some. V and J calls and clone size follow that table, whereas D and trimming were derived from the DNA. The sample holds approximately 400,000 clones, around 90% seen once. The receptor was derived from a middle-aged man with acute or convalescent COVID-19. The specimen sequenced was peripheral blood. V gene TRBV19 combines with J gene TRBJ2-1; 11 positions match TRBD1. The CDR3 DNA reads TGTGCCAGTAGTATAACGGACAGGGGGCATGATGAGCAGTTCTTC. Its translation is CASSITDRGHDEQFF.